Listed here are 20 T cell receptor beta chains from one sample, sequenced in a study of long-term antiretroviral therapy in people with HIV. The run of the v3.0 immunoSEQ assay was at survey level. Only in-frame clones appear in the TCRdb table, and some are missing; sequencing was by immunoSEQ multiplex PCR. Of roughly 13,000 clones in the sample, over 65% were seen once. The input for sequencing was unsorted PBMCs, taken 1.3 years before starting antiretroviral therapy. All receptors come from a man aged 35-49 years with HIV.

The chain is built from TRBV5-6 and TRBJ1-6; weak D call: TRBD1 (5 bases). Trimming removed 4 bases from V and 6 bases from J, with 14 bases in between. This CDR3 region has 15 residues. Per the germline V gene, CDR1 is SGHDT and CDR2 is YYEEEE. The CDR3 protein is CASSPGAVSNSPLHF. For the CDR3, the DNA is TGTGCCAGCAGCCCCGGGGCCGTTTCTAATTCACCCCTCCACTTT.

V and J are TRBV18 and TRBJ1-1; D unclear. Germline V CDR1 and CDR2: KGHSH, LQKENI. Trimming shortened V by 2 bases and J by 8 bases, and 9 bases separated the two germline ends. The CDR3 is 12 amino acids. CDR3 residues: CASSPYGEEAFF. The CDR3 bases are TGTGCCAGCTCACCATACGGGGAGGAAGCTTTCTTT.

The chain is built from TRBV11-3 and TRBJ1-2; D unresolved. Germline CDR1 is SGHNT and CDR2 is YENEEA. Trimming took off 1 base at V and 4 bases at J, with 13 bases between the two ends. The CDR3 is made up of 15 amino acids. CDR3 DNA: TGTGCCAGCAGCTTAGGTCTAGTCAAGTCCTATGGCTACACCTTC. Translation gives CASSLGLVKSYGYTF.

The V gene is TRBV30, the J gene TRBJ1-6; D is perhaps TRBD1 (5 bases). Per the germline V gene, CDR1 is GTSNPN and CDR2 is SVGIG (reference sequence). The CDR3 totals 15 residues. The V and J ends lost 1 base and 0 bases respectively, with 7 bases between them. CDR3 residues: CAWSAGSSYNSPLHF. In DNA, the CDR3 is TGTGCCTGGAGTGCAGGGAGCTCCTATAATTCACCCCTCCACTTT. Complete variable domain (other parts from reference TRBV30 and TRBJ1-6): SQTIHQWPATLVQPVGSPLSLECTVEGTSNPNLYWYRQAAGRGLQLLFYSVGIGQISSEVPQNLSASRPQDRQFILSSKKLLLSDSGFYLCAWSAGSSYNSPLHFGNGTRLTVT.

The rearrangement uses TRBV11-2 and TRBJ2-3, with 12 bases lining up with TRBD2. Germline loops: CDR1 SGHAT, CDR2 FQNNGV. With V trimmed by 1 base and J by 0 bases, 5 bases remained unmatched. The CDR3 runs 18 residues. This CDR3 is CASSLAVTSGSSTDTQYF. In DNA, the CDR3 is TGTGCCAGCAGCTTAGCAGTGACTAGCGGGAGCAGCACAGATACGCAGTATTTT.

Here the CDR3 DNA reads TGTGCCAGCAGTCCAGAGTCCGGGATCTATGGCTACACCTTC. Translating gives CASSPESGIYGYTF. The rearrangement joins TRBV6-4 to TRBJ1-2; no definite D call. CDR1 and CDR2 (germline): MRHNA, SNTAGT. Trimming pared 5 bases from V and 4 bases from J, leaving 14 bases between. This CDR3 has 14 residues.

This chain joins TRBV5-4 and TRBJ2-7, with D perhaps being TRBD1 or TRBD2 (5 bases each). CDR3 length: 14 residues. CDR1 is SGHNT and CDR2 is YYREEE in the germline V gene (reference sequence). V was clipped by 3 bases and J by 2 bases, with 12 bases between them. CDR3 sequence reads: CASSSGRGAYEQYF. The CDR3 nucleotides are TGTGCCAGCAGCTCGGGACGTGGGGCCTACGAGCAGTACTTC.

The V gene is TRBV2, the J gene TRBJ1-6; possibly TRBD1 for D (5 bases). Per germline, CDR1 SNHLY and CDR2 FYNNEI. The CDR3 covers 14 residues. Trimming cost V 6 bases and J 4 bases, with 10 bases left between them. As DNA, the CDR3 is TGTGCCAGCAGCACCCAGGGATATAATTCACCCCTCCACTTT. Protein product: CASSTQGYNSPLHF.

The V call is TRBV29-1, the J call TRBJ2-1; maybe TRBD1 (6 bases). Between the trimmed V and J ends, which lost 7 bases and 2 bases, there was a span of 12 bases. The germline V gene encodes CDR1 SQVTM and CDR2 ANQGSEA. The length of the CDR3 is 13 residues. CDR3 nucleotides: TGCAGCGCCGAGGGGGTCACCTACAATGAGCAGTTCTTC. It specifies CSAEGVTYNEQFF.

This clone appeared once. The chain couples TRBV11-1 to TRBJ1-4, with D possibly being TRBD1 (5 bases). The ends were cut back, 2 bases at V and 0 bases at J, with 10 bases in the middle. The CDR3 loop spans 16 amino acids. CDR1 and CDR2 (germline): SGHAT, FQDESV (reference sequence). The DNA for the CDR3 is TGTGCCAGCAGCTTACCAGGGTCGACAACTAATGAAAAACTGTTTTTT. It codes for CASSLPGSTTNEKLFF.

The genes are TRBV10-2 and TRBJ2-7, with D uncertain. The CDR3 runs to 13 residues. Germline CDR1 is WSHSY and CDR2 is SAAADI. The V end was cut by 2 bases, the J end by 2 bases, with 7 bases between. CDR3 in DNA: TGCGCCAGCAGTGAGGTAGGGCCCTACGAGCAGTACTTC. Its protein is CASSEVGPYEQYF.

The genes are TRBV30 and TRBJ1-1; TRBD1 aligns across 7 bases. Germline-derived CDR1 and CDR2 are GTSNPN and SVGIG (reference sequence). V trimming: 3 bases; J trimming: 1 base; junction bases outside the gene matches: 2. The CDR3 loop spans 13 amino acids. DNA of the CDR3: TGTGCCTGGAGGACAGGGTCGAACACTGAAGCTTTCTTT. This sequence encodes CAWRTGSNTEAFF.

This clone has just one count. The CDR3 bases are TGTGCCAGCAGCCACATACTCTTGCAGGGGGATTCACCCCTCCACTTT. Protein: CASSHILLQGDSPLHF. The chain is built from TRBV4-2 and TRBJ1-6; TRBD1 matches 7 bases. The V gene end was trimmed by 3 bases and the J gene end by 8 bases; junction bases not matched to a gene: 10. Germline loops: CDR1 LGHNA, CDR2 YNFKEQ. This CDR3 region has 16 residues.

The V gene is TRBV25-1, the J gene TRBJ2-2, with D possibly TRBD1 on 6 matching bases. CDR1 and CDR2 from the germline V gene are MGHDK and SYGVNS. This CDR3 comprises 17 residues. The V gene lost 3 bases and the J gene lost 3 bases, with 17 bases spanning the gap. The CDR3 spells CASSDSRQGLYTGELFF. Here the CDR3 DNA reads TGTGCCAGCAGTGATTCACGGCAGGGGCTATACACCGGGGAGCTGTTTTTT.

The V call is TRBV7-3, the J call TRBJ2-1; 9 bases are shared with TRBD2. V shed 2 bases and J 5 bases; nucleotides not matched to a gene: 1. Germline loops: CDR1 SGHTA, CDR2 FQGTGA. The CDR3 is made up of 14 amino acids. CDR3 nucleotides: TGTGCCAGCAGCTTAGCGGGGGGGCACAATGAGCAGTTCTTC. Encoded protein: CASSLAGGHNEQFF.

The J gene is TRBJ1-5, the V gene TRBV5-6; maybe TRBD1 (6 bases). Germline V gives CDR1 SGHDT, CDR2 YYEEEE. V was pared by 0 bases and J by 6 bases, with 10 bases between. This CDR3 has 14 amino acids. The CDR3 reads CASSLGQGSQPQHF. As DNA, the CDR3 is TGTGCCAGCAGCTTGGGGCAGGGGAGTCAGCCCCAGCATTTT. The full variable domain, with the rest looked up from reference TRBV5-6 and TRBJ1-5, is DAGVTQSPTHLIKTRGQQVTLRCSPKSGHDTVSWYQQALGQGPQFIFQYYEEEERQRGNFPDRFSGHQFPNYSSELNVNALLLGDSALYLCASSLGQGSQPQHFGDGTRLSIL.

The chain uses TRBV4-1 and TRBJ1-2, with D uncertain. Germline CDR1 is MGHRA and CDR2 is YSYEKL. This CDR3 is built from 15 residues. Deletions cut 1 base from V and 9 bases from J, with 18 bases between. CDR3 region: CASSQGTAPMGSYTF. Here the CDR3 DNA reads TGCGCCAGCAGCCAAGGGACTGCACCTATGGGTAGCTACACCTTC.

Note on this clone: Compared with germline, one end of the junction differs, possibly owing to a read error. V gene TRBV5-1 combines with J gene TRBJ2-1; possibly TRBD1 for D (6 bases). This CDR3 spans 14 amino acids. The germline gives CDR1 SGHRS, CDR2 YFSETQ. CDR3 in DNA: TGCGCCAGCAGCCAAGGGGGATCCTTCAATGAGCAGTTCTTC. Protein: CASSQGGSFNEQFF.

The CDR3 region has the DNA TGTGCCAGCAGCTTGGTGGGACAGGGCTACGAGCAGTACTTC. Translation: CASSLVGQGYEQYF. The rearrangement links TRBV5-5 to TRBJ2-7; 9 positions match TRBD1. Germline-derived CDR1 and CDR2 are SGHKS and YYEKEE (reference sequence). CDR3 length: 14 amino acids. The V segment lost 0 bases and the J segment 3 bases; nucleotides outside the gene matches: 1.

This clone was seen more than once but under ten times. The chain has TRBV5-6 and TRBJ1-2, with a tentative D call TRBD1 (6 bases). This CDR3 is 12 amino acids long. Per the germline V gene, CDR1 is SGHDT and CDR2 is YYEEEE. The V end lost 4 bases, the J end lost 12 bases, and 16 bases lay between the germline ends. The CDR3 region has the DNA TGTGCCAGCAGCGTAACAGGGTCGGGCGACACCTTC. As protein: CASSVTGSGDTF.